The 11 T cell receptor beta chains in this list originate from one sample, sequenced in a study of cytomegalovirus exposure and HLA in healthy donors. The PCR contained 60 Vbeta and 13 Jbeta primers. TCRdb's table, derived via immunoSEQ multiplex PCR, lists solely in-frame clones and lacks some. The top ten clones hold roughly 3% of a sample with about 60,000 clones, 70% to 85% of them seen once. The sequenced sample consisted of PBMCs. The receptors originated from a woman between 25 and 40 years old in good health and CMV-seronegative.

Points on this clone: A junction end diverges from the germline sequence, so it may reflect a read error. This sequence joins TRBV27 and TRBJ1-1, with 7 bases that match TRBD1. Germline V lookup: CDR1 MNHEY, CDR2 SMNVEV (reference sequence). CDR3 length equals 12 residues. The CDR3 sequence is CTSRQGVTEAFF. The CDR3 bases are TGTACCAGTAGACAGGGAGTCACTGAAGCTTTCTTT.

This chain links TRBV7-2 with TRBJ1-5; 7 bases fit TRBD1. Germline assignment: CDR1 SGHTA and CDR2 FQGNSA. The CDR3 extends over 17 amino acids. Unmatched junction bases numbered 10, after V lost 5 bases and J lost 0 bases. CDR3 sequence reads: CASSPRDSRYSNQPQHF. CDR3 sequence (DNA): TGTGCCAGCAGCCCCCGGGACAGCCGTTATAGCAATCAGCCCCAGCATTTT.

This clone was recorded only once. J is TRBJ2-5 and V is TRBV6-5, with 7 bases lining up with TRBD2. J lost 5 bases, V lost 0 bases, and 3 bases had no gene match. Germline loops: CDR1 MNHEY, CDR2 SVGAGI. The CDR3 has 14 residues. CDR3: CASSYSGGGETQYF. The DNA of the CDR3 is TGTGCCAGCAGTTACTCGGGGGGAGGGGAGACCCAGTACTTC.

The CDR3 protein is CAWSPRQGTEAFF. CDR3 nucleotides: TGTGCCTGGAGTCCGAGACAGGGGACTGAAGCTTTCTTT. The rearrangement links TRBV30 to TRBJ1-1, with 8 bases lining up with TRBD1. Germline-derived CDR1 and CDR2 are GTSNPN and SVGIG (reference sequence). This CDR3 has 13 residues. Losses at the gene ends were 2 bases for V and 5 bases for J; bases not matched to a gene: 4.

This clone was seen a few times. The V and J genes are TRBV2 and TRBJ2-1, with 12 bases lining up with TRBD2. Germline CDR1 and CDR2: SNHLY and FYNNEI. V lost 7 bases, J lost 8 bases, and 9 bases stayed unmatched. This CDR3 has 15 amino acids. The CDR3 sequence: CASTPSTSGSDEQFF. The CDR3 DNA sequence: TGTGCCAGCACCCCATCGACTAGCGGGAGCGATGAGCAGTTCTTC.

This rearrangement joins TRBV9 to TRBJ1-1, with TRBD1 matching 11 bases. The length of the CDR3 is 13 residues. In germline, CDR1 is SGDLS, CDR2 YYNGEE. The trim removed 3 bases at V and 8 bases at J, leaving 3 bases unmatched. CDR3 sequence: CASSAGQGVEAFF. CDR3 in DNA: TGTGCCAGCAGCGCGGGACAGGGGGTCGAAGCTTTCTTT.

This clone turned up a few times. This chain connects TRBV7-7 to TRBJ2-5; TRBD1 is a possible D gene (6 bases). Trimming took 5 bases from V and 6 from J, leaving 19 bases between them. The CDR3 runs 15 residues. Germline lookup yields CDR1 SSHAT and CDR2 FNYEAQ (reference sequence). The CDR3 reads CASSPGWGQGQTQYF. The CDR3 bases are TGTGCCAGCAGCCCCGGTTGGGGGCAGGGCCAGACCCAGTACTTC.

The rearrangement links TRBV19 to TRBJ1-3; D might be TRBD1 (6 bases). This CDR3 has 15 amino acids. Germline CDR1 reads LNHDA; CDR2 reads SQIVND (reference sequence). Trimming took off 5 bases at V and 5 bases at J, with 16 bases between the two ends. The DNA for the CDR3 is TGTGCCAGTAGTTCGATCAGGGGTATCCGAAACACCATATATTTT. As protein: CASSSIRGIRNTIYF.

CDR3 nucleotides: TGTGCCAGCAGTCCTGGGACAGTTAATAATTCACCCCTCCACTTT. Translated, it gives CASSPGTVNNSPLHF. The V gene is TRBV28, the J gene TRBJ1-6; the match to TRBD1 covers 7 bases. J lost 5 bases, V lost 5 bases, and 6 bases had no gene match. The CDR3 spans 15 residues. Germline V gene data show CDR1 as MDHEN and CDR2 as SYDVKM.

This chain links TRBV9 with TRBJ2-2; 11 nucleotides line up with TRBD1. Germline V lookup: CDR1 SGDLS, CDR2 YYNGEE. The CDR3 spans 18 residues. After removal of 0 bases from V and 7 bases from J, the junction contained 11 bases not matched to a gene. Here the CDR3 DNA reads TGTGCCAGCAGCGTAGCCCCCCACGGACAGGGGGCAGGCGGGGAGCTGTTTTTT. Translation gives CASSVAPHGQGAGGELFF.

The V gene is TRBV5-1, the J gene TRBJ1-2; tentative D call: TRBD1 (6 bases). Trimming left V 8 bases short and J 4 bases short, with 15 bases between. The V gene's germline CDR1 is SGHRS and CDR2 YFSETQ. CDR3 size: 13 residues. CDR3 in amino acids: CASSLDRSYGYTF. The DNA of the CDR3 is TGCGCCAGTTCCCTCGACAGGTCCTATGGCTACACCTTC. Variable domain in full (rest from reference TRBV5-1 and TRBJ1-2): KAGVTQTPRYLIKTRGQQVTLSCSPISGHRSVSWYQQTPGQGLQFLFEYFSETQRNKGNFPGRFSGRQFSNSRSEMNVSTLELGDSALYLCASSLDRSYGYTFGSGTRLTVV.